The 5 T cell receptor beta chains below come from one sample, sequenced in a study of blood T cell repertoires in COVID-19. Profiled with immunoSEQ multiplex PCR; TCRdb holds only in-frame clones, not every one. Altogether about 35,000 clones are present, around 80% being singletons, with the ten largest covering about 42%. Sequencing was done on a sample of peripheral blood. The receptors derive from a man older than 75 with active or convalescent COVID-19.

CDR3 region: CASSDGGGPRQETQYF. Written as DNA, the CDR3 is TGTGCCAGCAGTGATGGGGGGGGTCCAAGGCAAGAGACCCAGTACTTC. The chain carries TRBV6-1 and TRBJ2-5; the match to TRBD2 covers 7 bases. The V gene end was trimmed by 3 bases and the J gene end by 2 bases; junction bases not matched to a gene: 9. CDR1 is MNHNS, CDR2 SASEGT, per germline. The CDR3 loop spans 16 amino acids.

CDR3 in amino acids: CASTLDLTGNTEAFF. The CDR3 DNA reads as TGTGCCAGCACCTTAGACCTGACAGGGAACACTGAAGCTTTCTTT. This sequence joins TRBV5-4 and TRBJ1-1, with D maybe TRBD1 (6 bases). The V end lost 6 bases, the J end lost 1 base, and 16 bases lay between the germline ends. Germline CDR1 and CDR2: SGHNT and YYREEE (reference sequence). The CDR3 totals 15 residues.

This clone was seen a handful of times. The chain uses TRBV5-1 and TRBJ2-6; 7 bases fit TRBD1. Germline trimming cut 7 bases from V and 3 bases from J; bases unmatched to any gene: 4. The CDR3 runs to 14 residues. Germline V CDR1 and CDR2: SGHRS, YFSETQ. In nucleotides, the CDR3 is TGCGCCAGCCAGGGGGTTGGTGGGGCCAACGTCCTGACTTTC. As protein: CASQGVGGANVLTF.

There are many counts of this clone. This chain joins TRBV9 and TRBJ2-5; D perhaps matches TRBD2 (6 bases). This CDR3 has 13 residues. Germline V lookup: CDR1 SGDLS, CDR2 YYNGEE. With 5 bases removed from V and 4 bases from J, the gap between germline ends came to 12 bases. The CDR3, as DNA: TGTGCCAGCAGTTCTAGCGAGCTAGAGACCCAGTACTTC. Encoded protein: CASSSSELETQYF.

V is TRBV6-5 and J is TRBJ2-7; D might be TRBD1 (6 bases). With 0 bases removed from V and 1 base from J, the gap between germline ends came to 13 bases. The CDR3 covers 16 residues. CDR1 and CDR2 from the germline V gene are MNHEY and SVGAGI. The CDR3, as DNA: TGTGCCAGCAGTTACTCGAGGTTCGGACAGTCCTACGAGCAGTACTTC. Protein product: CASSYSRFGQSYEQYF.